This T cell receptor beta chain was recorded in a study of graft-versus-host responses after intestinal transplantation. Overall study context: Recipients had transplants, and these were multivisceral, liver-intestinal, or isolated intestinal. The study, taken as a whole, reports: Declining HvG levels early post-transplant were linked to peak circulating GvH clone levels. Allografts of patients with graft-donor T cell macrochimerism showed high graft-versus-host to host-versus-graft clone ratios. Detected in recipient marrow were GvH clones, some of which were first observed in ileum or blood.

On this clone: Its cognate antigen is unknown.

The CDR3 sequence is 12 residues long. Deletions cut 0 bases from V and 2 bases from J, with 3 bases between. The germline gives CDR1 SGHRS, CDR2 YFSETQ. Time point indicated: postoperative day 105 after intestinal transplantation (dayNNNN = postoperative day). TCRdb keeps only in-frame clones here, not all; method: immunoSEQ multiplex PCR. Of more than 10,000 clones in the sample, roughly 92% are singletons; the top ten hold about 3.2%. This TCR derives from a human patient who received an intestinal transplant, so some T cells may come from the graft donor. The chain combines TRBV5-1 with TRBJ2-7; D remains ambiguous. The source material was PBMCs, sampled 105 days after intestinal transplantation. The CDR3 coding sequence is TGCGCCAGCAGCTTGGATACCTACGAGCAGTACTTC. This encodes CASSLDTYEQYF.